The 30 T cell receptor beta chains listed next were all sequenced from one sample in a study of cytomegalovirus exposure and HLA in healthy donors. PCR involved 60 Vbeta and 13 Jbeta primers. Some clones are missing from TCRdb's copy, which holds only in-frame ones; the method was immunoSEQ multiplex PCR. The sample yields 170,000 or so clones, roughly 80% seen once. The sample comprised PBMCs. Receptors originate from a man in his thirties or forties in good health and CMV-seropositive.

The chain recombines TRBV5-1 with TRBJ2-5; the match to TRBD2 covers 12 bases. Unmatched junction bases numbered 5, after V lost 0 bases and J lost 2 bases. The germline CDR1 and CDR2 sequences are SGHRS and YFSETQ. CDR3 length equals 17 residues. The CDR3: CASSLAASGRGQETQYF. CDR3 bases: TGCGCCAGCAGCTTGGCGGCTAGCGGGAGGGGGCAAGAGACCCAGTACTTC.

The gene calls are TRBV11-3 and TRBJ2-7; TRBD1 agrees at 8 bases. This CDR3 is built from 15 residues. With V trimmed by 3 bases and J by 2 bases, 6 bases remained unmatched. Germline V gene sequence: CDR1 SGHNT, CDR2 YENEEA. The CDR3 here is CASSFRQGPAYEQYF. CDR3 coding DNA: TGTGCCAGCAGCTTCCGACAGGGGCCAGCCTACGAGCAGTACTTC. Based on the CDR3 plus reference TRBV11-3 and TRBJ2-7, the full variable domain is EAGVVQSPRYKIIEKKQPVAFWCNPISGHNTLYWYLQNLGQGPELLIRYENEEAVDDSQLPKDRFSAERLKGVDSTLKIQPAELGDSAVYLCASSFRQGPAYEQYFGPGTRLTVT.

The rearrangement uses TRBV7-3 and TRBJ2-1; tentative D call: TRBD1 (5 bases). The germline gives CDR1 SGHTA, CDR2 FQGTGA. The CDR3 consists of 17 residues. V lost 0 bases, J lost 8 bases, and 20 bases lay in between. CDR3 in DNA: TGTGCCAGCAGCTTAACAAGAGTAGGGGAACCTGTGGATGAGCAGTTCTTC. It translates to CASSLTRVGEPVDEQFF.

The J gene is TRBJ2-3, the V gene TRBV5-1; 8 nucleotides line up with TRBD2. The V segment lost 2 bases and the J segment 0 bases; nucleotides outside the gene matches: 11. The CDR3 length is 18 residues. Germline-derived CDR1 and CDR2 are SGHRS and YFSETQ. The CDR3 reads CASSFLAGDKISTDTQYF. CDR3 nucleotide sequence: TGCGCCAGCAGCTTTCTAGCGGGTGACAAAATTAGCACAGATACGCAGTATTTT.

This clone was detected only a few times. The J gene is TRBJ2-2, the V gene TRBV15; TRBD2 might be the D (7 bases). This CDR3 has 16 residues. Trimming shortened V by 0 bases and J by 7 bases, and 15 bases separated the two germline ends. From germline, CDR1 is LNHNV and CDR2 YYDKDF (reference sequence). The CDR3 spells CATSRDTEGGGGELFF. In nucleotides, the CDR3 is TGTGCCACCAGCAGAGATACGGAGGGGGGGGGCGGGGAGCTGTTTTTT.

The chain employs TRBV6-1 and TRBJ2-5; TRBD2 might be the D (6 bases). The CDR3 sequence is 14 residues long. V was cut by 10 bases and J by 4 bases, with 19 bases left in between. Germline CDR1 is MNHNS and CDR2 is SASEGT. For the CDR3, the DNA is TGTGCCACCTCCTCTGGGGAGGTGGTAGAGACCCAGTACTTC. It yields the protein CATSSGEVVETQYF.

V usage is TRBV11-2 and J usage is TRBJ1-2; 8 nucleotides agree with TRBD1. V lost 5 bases, J lost 8 bases, and 4 bases stayed unmatched. Germline loops: CDR1 SGHAT, CDR2 FQNNGV. The CDR3 length is 12 residues. The CDR3 nucleotides are TGTGCCAGCAGCCTGGACAGGGAGGGCTACACCTTC. This codes for CASSLDREGYTF.

The V and J genes are TRBV27 and TRBJ1-1; TRBD1 matches 8 bases. Germline trimming cut 4 bases from V and 4 bases from J; bases unmatched to any gene: 8. This CDR3 comprises 15 residues. Germline V CDR1 and CDR2: MNHEY, SMNVEV (reference sequence). The DNA for the CDR3 is TGTGCCAGCAGTTGGCAACCGGGACAGGCCACTGAAGCTTTCTTT. Amino acid sequence: CASSWQPGQATEAFF.

The V gene is TRBV14, the J gene TRBJ2-7, with 9 positions matching TRBD1. Trimming cost V 0 bases and J 3 bases; bases outside gene matches: 6. This CDR3 has 16 residues. CDR1 SGHDN and CDR2 FVKESK come from the germline V gene. CDR3: CASSQDSGTGHYEQYF. CDR3 sequence (DNA): TGTGCCAGCAGCCAAGATTCTGGGACAGGGCACTACGAGCAGTACTTC.

This clone has only one observation. The chain carries TRBV27 and TRBJ1-5, with 9 bases aligning to TRBD1. Germline V lookup: CDR1 MNHEY, CDR2 SMNVEV (reference sequence). The V segment lost 2 bases and the J segment 7 bases; nucleotides outside the gene matches: 3. CDR3 size: 14 residues. CDR3 in DNA: TGTGCCAGCAGTTTAGGGACAGGGAGGCAGCCCCAGCATTTT. Its protein is CASSLGTGRQPQHF.

This clone was seen once. The chain carries TRBV7-9 and TRBJ1-3; 8 bases match TRBD1. V shed 4 bases, J shed 3 bases, and the junction held 5 bases outside the gene matches. Germline loops: CDR1 SEHNR, CDR2 FQNEAQ (reference sequence). This CDR3 is built from 15 residues. Written as DNA, the CDR3 is TGTGCCAGCAGCTCGCGACAGGGGAATGGAAACACCATATATTTT. Amino acid sequence: CASSSRQGNGNTIYF.

This clone was recorded once. V gene TRBV27 combines with J gene TRBJ2-2, with TRBD1 identical over 9 bases. The CDR3 runs 14 residues. Unmatched junction bases numbered 4, after V lost 6 bases and J lost 5 bases. Germline V gives CDR1 MNHEY, CDR2 SMNVEV (reference sequence). This CDR3 is CASSRGTGTGELFF. As DNA, the CDR3 is TGTGCCAGCAGCCGAGGGACAGGGACCGGGGAGCTGTTTTTT.

V usage is TRBV4-2 and J usage is TRBJ2-3; 7 nucleotides agree with TRBD1. After removal of 3 bases from V and 5 bases from J, the junction contained 11 bases not matched to a gene. CDR3 length: 16 amino acids. Germline values: CDR1 LGHNA, CDR2 YNFKEQ. This chain's CDR3 is CASSHEGTDQGDTQYF. The DNA for the CDR3 is TGTGCCAGCAGCCATGAAGGGACAGATCAGGGAGATACGCAGTATTTT.

The chain uses TRBV11-3 and TRBJ2-1, with 12 nucleotides matching TRBD2. J gave up 13 bases and V 5 bases, and 9 bases lay outside the gene matches. The germline V gene encodes CDR1 SGHNT and CDR2 YENEEA. The CDR3 loop spans 14 amino acids. DNA for the CDR3: TGTGCCAGCAGCCCGACGCCTAGCGGGAGGGACCAGTTCTTC. Translation: CASSPTPSGRDQFF.

The CDR3 is CASSQDLHATGNTIYF. In DNA form, the CDR3 reads TGCGCCAGCAGCCAAGATCTCCACGCGACTGGAAACACCATATATTTT. The V gene is TRBV4-3, the J gene TRBJ1-3; D uncertain. V lost 0 bases and J lost 2, with 11 bases in between. Germline lookup yields CDR1 LGHNA and CDR2 YSLEER. This CDR3 is built from 16 residues.

The V and J genes are TRBV11-3 and TRBJ1-6; 7 nucleotides agree with TRBD1. With 2 bases clipped from V and 7 bases from J, the junction kept 5 bases outside the gene matches. The CDR3 has 15 amino acids. The germline V gene encodes CDR1 SGHNT and CDR2 YENEEA. The CDR3 DNA follows: TGTGCCAGCAGCTTAAAGGGGGCTGTGAATTCACCCCTCCACTTT. Amino acid sequence: CASSLKGAVNSPLHF.

The V and J genes are TRBV5-4 and TRBJ2-1; 14 bases map to TRBD2. Germline lookup yields CDR1 SGHNT and CDR2 YYREEE (reference sequence). Germline trimming cut 4 bases from V and 5 bases from J; bases unmatched to any gene: 5. The CDR3 contains 16 residues. DNA for the CDR3: TGTGCCAGCAGCCTAGGACTAGCGGGGGGAGACAATGAGCAGTTCTTC. It encodes CASSLGLAGGDNEQFF.

The chain joins TRBV27 to TRBJ1-5, with D hard to call. The CDR3 has 15 amino acids. The germline V and J ends were trimmed by 6 bases and 0 bases, with 12 bases remaining between them. Germline V CDR1 and CDR2: MNHEY, SMNVEV (reference sequence). The CDR3 region has the DNA TGTGCCAGCAGCGCCGGGGTTTATAGCAATCAGCCCCAGCATTTT. Protein product: CASSAGVYSNQPQHF.

The rearrangement joins TRBV11-3 to TRBJ2-2; D is undetermined. V was clipped by 5 bases and J by 0 bases, with 7 bases between them. Germline V gives CDR1 SGHNT, CDR2 YENEEA. This CDR3 is 14 amino acids long. CDR3: CASSLDTNTGELFF. CDR3 DNA sequence: TGTGCCAGCAGCCTCGACACGAACACCGGGGAGCTGTTTTTT.

This clone was detected a few times. V usage is TRBV5-6 and J usage is TRBJ2-3, with 12 positions matching TRBD2. The CDR3 consists of 16 residues. Germline V gives CDR1 SGHDT, CDR2 YYEEEE. V dropped 2 bases and J dropped 3; count of bases not matched to a gene: 4. The CDR3 loop is CASSLRTSGVTDTQYF. The CDR3 coding sequence is TGTGCCAGCAGCTTAAGGACTAGCGGGGTAACAGATACGCAGTATTTT.

This clone appeared a single time. The chain joins TRBV10-3 to TRBJ2-2; TRBD2 might be the D (6 bases). V shed 4 bases and J shed 5 bases, with 14 bases lying between them. CDR1 is ENHRY and CDR2 is SYGVKD in the germline V gene. This CDR3 is built from 15 residues. The CDR3 region has the DNA TGTGCCATCAGTGCGGGACTCCTCTCTACCGGGGAGCTGTTTTTT. Its translation: CAISAGLLSTGELFF.

The V call is TRBV4-1, the J call TRBJ2-5; perhaps TRBD1 as D (6 bases). V was trimmed by 1 base and J by 0 bases, leaving 9 bases between them. The CDR3 consists of 15 residues. Germline V gene sequence: CDR1 MGHRA, CDR2 YSYEKL. The chain's CDR3 is CASSQADRYQETQYF. CDR3 nucleotide sequence: TGCGCCAGCAGCCAAGCCGACAGGTACCAAGAGACCCAGTACTTC.

The V call is TRBV9, the J call TRBJ2-2; D is possibly TRBD1 (6 bases). Between the trimmed V and J ends, which lost 4 bases and 2 bases, there was a span of 15 bases. CDR3 length: 16 amino acids. CDR1 and CDR2 (germline): SGDLS, YYNGEE. The CDR3 coding sequence is TGTGCCAGCAGCCAAGGGGGTAGCATCAACACCGGGGAGCTGTTTTTT. Its translation is CASSQGGSINTGELFF.

This clone was picked up a small number of times. J is TRBJ2-7 and V is TRBV4-1; D call uncertain. V gave up 0 bases and J gave up 0 bases, with 9 bases separating them. Germline V CDR1 and CDR2: MGHRA, YSYEKL. The CDR3 is 15 amino acids. CDR3 loop: CASSQERHSSYEQYF. The CDR3 nucleotides are TGCGCCAGCAGCCAAGAACGGCACAGCTCCTACGAGCAGTACTTC.

This clone came up a few times. This rearrangement joins TRBV27 to TRBJ2-7; no definite D call. V was trimmed by 11 bases and J by 0 bases, leaving 14 bases between them. Germline V gene data show CDR1 as MNHEY and CDR2 as SMNVEV (reference sequence). CDR3 size: 13 residues. The CDR3 loop reads CASTPRFSYEQYF. The CDR3 DNA reads TGTGCCTCAACCCCCCGGTTCTCCTACGAGCAGTACTTC.

V usage is TRBV5-1 and J usage is TRBJ2-7; possible D gene TRBD1, 6 bases. There are 14 residues in the CDR3. From germline, CDR1 is SGHRS and CDR2 YFSETQ. V was clipped by 2 bases and J by 1 base, with 10 bases between them. The CDR3 region is CASSFRTASYEQYF. The DNA for the CDR3 is TGCGCCAGCAGCTTCCGGACAGCTTCCTACGAGCAGTACTTC.

The chain carries TRBV6-1 and TRBJ2-7, with 8 bases aligning to TRBD2. This CDR3 has 13 residues. Looked up from germline, CDR1 is MNHNS and CDR2 is SASEGT. V dropped 7 bases and J dropped 4; count of bases not matched to a gene: 6. CDR3 amino acids: CASTPGLEYEQYF. The CDR3 DNA is TGTGCCAGCACCCCGGGACTAGAGTACGAGCAGTACTTC.

V is TRBV7-9 and J is TRBJ1-2; 8 positions agree with TRBD1. The V and J ends lost 5 bases and 5 bases, in that order; junction bases with no gene match: 4. Germline CDR1 is SEHNR and CDR2 is FQNEAQ (reference sequence). This CDR3 has 13 amino acids. CDR3 DNA sequence: TGTGCCAGCAGCCGAGACAGGGGTTATGGCTACACCTTC. Translating gives CASSRDRGYGYTF. Filled out from reference TRBV7-9 and TRBJ1-2, the complete variable domain reads DTGVSQNPRHKITKRGQNVTFRCDPISEHNRLYWYRQTLGQGPEFLTYFQNEAQLEKSRLLSDRFSAERPKGSFSTLEIQRTEQGDSAMYLCASSRDRGYGYTFGSGTRLTVV.

This clone occurred a few times. The chain has TRBV7-9 and TRBJ2-1, with 12 nucleotides matching TRBD2. Germline lookup yields CDR1 SEHNR and CDR2 FQNEAQ (reference sequence). V lost 4 bases and J lost 4; bases outside the gene matches: 2. CDR3 length: 15 amino acids. CDR3 sequence reads: CASSWTSGAYNEQFF. CDR3 in DNA: TGTGCCAGCAGCTGGACTAGCGGGGCGTACAATGAGCAGTTCTTC.

In this sample, this clone turned up once. This rearrangement joins TRBV5-1 to TRBJ2-5; the D gene is possibly TRBD2 (6 bases). The germline V gene has CDR1 SGHRS and CDR2 YFSETQ. V shed 1 base and J shed 3 bases, with 7 bases lying between them. The CDR3 is 13 residues long. The CDR3 is CASSLIAEETQYF. CDR3 nucleotide sequence: TGCGCCAGCAGCTTGATAGCGGAAGAGACCCAGTACTTC. Based on the CDR3 plus reference TRBV5-1 and TRBJ2-5, the full variable domain is KAGVTQTPRYLIKTRGQQVTLSCSPISGHRSVSWYQQTPGQGLQFLFEYFSETQRNKGNFPGRFSGRQFSNSRSEMNVSTLELGDSALYLCASSLIAEETQYFGPGTRLLVL.